One and the same sample provided the 21 T cell receptor beta chains below, sequenced in a study of blood T cells in healthy people across ages (dated by TCRdb to about 2015). Library creation used 5' RACE. This sample was sequenced with an Illumina HiSeq 2500. A second PCR of roughly 7 to 11 cycles was performed with a sample-barcoded 5' primer and a J-beta primer mix. TCRdb itself trimmed the public reads at Q25 with fastp, ran MiXCR and retained productive beta chains. One record per CDR3 amino acid sequence lists the most common genes and DNA. The sample table shows 540,000 or so distinct CDR3 sequences, and approximately 25% are seen once. Jointly, the top ten make up around a sixth of the sample. The sample was blood. All receptors derive from a woman in her seventies in good health.

Here the CDR3 reads CSVTGETGMNTEAFF. The DNA of the CDR3 is TGCAGCGTTACCGGGGAGACAGGGATGAACACTGAAGCTTTCTTT. This rearrangement joins TRBV29-1 to TRBJ1-1; 7 bases line up with TRBD1. V was pared by 5 bases and J by 0 bases, with 9 bases of the junction left unmatched. Per the germline V gene, CDR1 is SQVTM and CDR2 is ANQGSEA. The CDR3 sequence is 15 residues long.

The V call is TRBV29-1, the J call TRBJ1-1, with D maybe TRBD1 (5 bases). Germline CDR1 SQVTM, CDR2 ANQGSEA. Trimming took 7 bases from V and 0 from J, leaving 15 bases between them. CDR3 length equals 14 residues. CDR3 DNA sequence: TGCAGCGGGGGGTTAGGGCCCATGAACACTGAAGCTTTCTTT. Amino acid sequence: CSGGLGPMNTEAFF.

The chain uses TRBV12-3 or TRBV12-4 and TRBJ1-1, with D unresolved. V was shortened by 8 bases and J by 0 bases, with 10 bases between the two germline ends. This CDR3 is 13 amino acids long. The CDR3, as DNA: TGTGCCAGCTCGACTCGAATGAACACTGAAGCTTTCTTT. The encoded protein is CASSTRMNTEAFF.

The chain combines TRBV7-2 with TRBJ1-6, with D perhaps matching TRBD1 (6 bases). Germline loops: CDR1 SGHTA, CDR2 FQGNSA. Trimming shortened V by 5 bases and J by 7 bases, and 18 bases separated the two germline ends. This CDR3 is 16 amino acids long. The CDR3 region is CASSAGTMRINSPLHF. CDR3 bases: TGTGCCAGCAGCGCCGGGACAATGAGGATCAATTCACCCCTCCACTTT.

J is TRBJ1-2 and V is TRBV15; 7 bases match TRBD1. Germline CDR1 and CDR2: LNHNV and YYDKDF (reference sequence). The junction had 5 bases not matched to a gene; V was cut back by 9 bases and J by 1 base. The CDR3 consists of 13 residues. CDR3 loop: CATQGGFNYGYTF. The CDR3 DNA reads TGTGCCACTCAAGGGGGCTTTAACTATGGCTACACCTTC.

The chain combines TRBV4-1 with TRBJ2-7; D is ambiguous. Trimming removed 1 base at V and 0 bases at J, with 10 bases between. Germline loops: CDR1 MGHRA, CDR2 YSYEKL. The CDR3 spans 15 residues. Here the CDR3 DNA reads TGCGCCAGCAGCCAAGGTTTAATGAGCTCCTACGAGCAGTACTTC. Translated: CASSQGLMSSYEQYF.

The CDR3 DNA reads as TGCGCCAGCAGCTTCGGGAATACGGGGGGCTCGGATGGCTACACCTTC. Translated, it gives CASSFGNTGGSDGYTF. The rearrangement uses TRBV5-1 and TRBJ1-2, with TRBD1 as a possible D gene (6 bases). The ends were cut back, 2 bases at V and 6 bases at J, with 20 bases in the middle. This CDR3 region has 16 residues. Germline V gene data show CDR1 as SGHRS and CDR2 as YFSETQ.

J is TRBJ2-7 and V is TRBV7-2, with 10 positions matching TRBD1. With the DNA end fitting TRBJ2-1 better, the J assignment may be wrong. Per the germline V gene, CDR1 is SGHTA and CDR2 is FQGNSA. The CDR3 length is 15 residues. CDR3 DNA: TGTGCCAGCAGCCGTGGGACAGGGGTTTTCGATGAGCAGTTCTTC. Amino acids: CASSRGTGVFDEQFF.

The chain joins TRBV5-1 to TRBJ1-3; D gene unclear. CDR1 and CDR2 (germline): SGHRS, YFSETQ. The CDR3 extends over 15 amino acids. V was clipped by 4 bases and J by 3 bases, with 14 bases between them. The CDR3 reads CASSLHGDYGNTIYF. As DNA, the CDR3 is TGCGCCAGCAGCCTCCACGGGGATTATGGAAACACCATATATTTT.

The chain joins TRBV4-3 to TRBJ1-6, with D possibly matching TRBD1 (6 bases). Trimming took off 0 bases at V and 9 bases at J, with 15 bases between the two ends. The V gene's germline CDR1 is LGHNA and CDR2 YSLEER. The CDR3 totals 16 residues. This CDR3 is CASSQDFGGPSSPLHF. Here the CDR3 DNA reads TGCGCCAGCAGCCAAGATTTTGGGGGGCCGAGTTCACCCCTCCACTTT.

This chain joins TRBV25-1 and TRBJ2-5; D is possibly TRBD1 (6 bases). The ends were cut back, 8 bases at V and 11 bases at J, with 24 bases in the middle. CDR1 is MGHDK and CDR2 is SYGVNS in the germline V gene. The CDR3 is 14 residues long. The CDR3 sequence: CASSRNEDRLKQYF. For the CDR3, the DNA is TGTGCCAGCTCGAGAAACGAAGACAGGCTCAAGCAGTACTTC.

This chain uses TRBV9 with TRBJ1-5; D is undetermined. CDR1 SGDLS and CDR2 YYNGEE come from the germline V gene. V was pared by 0 bases and J by 4 bases, with 5 bases between. The CDR3 runs to 13 residues. CDR3 nucleotides: TGTGCCAGCAGCGTAGATGGAAATCAGCCCCAGCATTTT. Encoded protein: CASSVDGNQPQHF.

This clonotype was counted a single time. The gene calls are TRBV7-3 and TRBJ1-1, with 7 positions matching TRBD1. The CDR3 has 15 residues. The trim removed 5 bases at V and 5 bases at J, leaving 11 bases unmatched. Germline V gene data show CDR1 as SGHTA and CDR2 as FQGTGA. CDR3 coding DNA: TGTGCCAGCAGCCCAGGGGGGGCGGGGAGGACTGAAGCTTTCTTT. It is translated as CASSPGGAGRTEAFF. The full variable domain, its missing parts supplied by reference TRBV7-3 and TRBJ1-1, is GAGVSQTPSNKVTEKGKYVELRCDPISGHTALYWYRQSLGQGPEFLIYFQGTGAADDSGLPNDRFFAVRPEGSVSTLKIQRTERGDSAVYLCASSPGGAGRTEAFFGQGTRLTVV.

V usage is TRBV7-3 and J usage is TRBJ1-1, with D uncertain. Germline loops: CDR1 SGHTA, CDR2 FQGTGA. V was cut by 0 bases and J by 0 bases, with 11 bases left in between. CDR3 size: 16 residues. As DNA, the CDR3 is TGTGCCAGCAGCTTAACCTTGGACGGATTGAACACTGAAGCTTTCTTT. Translated, it gives CASSLTLDGLNTEAFF.

CDR3 DNA: TGCAGTGCTGTGGGGTATACTGAAGCTTTCTTT. Protein: CSAVGYTEAFF. The genes are TRBV20-1 and TRBJ1-1, with D unclear. The V gene's germline CDR1 is DFQATT and CDR2 SNEGSKA (reference sequence). The V end was cut by 5 bases, the J end by 5 bases, with 9 bases between. The CDR3 sequence is 11 residues long.

In its sample, this clonotype was seen a few times. The gene calls are TRBV5-1 and TRBJ2-5; 11 bases align to TRBD2. The CDR3 spans 17 residues. V gave up 1 base and J gave up 1 base; unmatched junction bases: 6. Germline V gives CDR1 SGHRS, CDR2 YFSETQ. The CDR3 DNA follows: TGCGCCAGCAGCTTGCCTCTAGCGGGGGGCCCCCAAGAGACCCAGTACTTC. Translating it yields CASSLPLAGGPQETQYF.

The CDR3 sequence: CASSQGLGNEQFF. Here the CDR3 DNA reads TGTGCCAGCAGTCAGGGACTAGGGAATGAGCAGTTCTTC. The chain combines TRBV5-5 with TRBJ2-5; 8 nucleotides match TRBD2. The J call may be mistaken, given a closer DNA end match to TRBJ2-1. Germline CDR1 and CDR2: SGHKS and YYEKEE (reference sequence). The CDR3 is 13 residues long.

The chain is built from TRBV5-5 and TRBJ1-3; D is unclear. Looked up from germline, CDR1 is SGHKS and CDR2 is YYEKEE (reference sequence). Between the trimmed V and J ends, which lost 4 bases and 2 bases, there was a span of 19 bases. There are 17 residues in the CDR3. The CDR3 spells CASSPRTGSWAGNTIYF. The CDR3 nucleotides are TGTGCCAGCAGCCCCCGGACGGGAAGCTGGGCTGGAAACACCATATATTTT.

The rearrangement uses TRBV7-2 and TRBJ2-7, with 12 bases that match TRBD2. With V trimmed by 2 bases and J by 6 bases, 5 bases remained unmatched. CDR3 length: 15 amino acids. CDR1 SGHTA and CDR2 FQGNSA come from the germline V gene. The CDR3 sequence is CASSLTLAGGLEQYF. DNA for the CDR3: TGTGCCAGCAGCTTAACGCTAGCGGGGGGGCTCGAGCAGTACTTC.

In this sample, this clonotype turned up once. The chain employs TRBV16 and TRBJ1-5, with D possibly being TRBD1 (6 bases). The CDR3 is made up of 13 amino acids. Germline-derived CDR1 and CDR2 are KGHSY and FQNENV. The ends were cut back, 8 bases at V and 4 bases at J, with 12 bases in the middle. CDR3: CASGGLLNQPQHF. The CDR3 DNA reads TGTGCCAGCGGGGGGCTCCTTAATCAGCCCCAGCATTTT.

This clonotype has only a few counts. J is TRBJ2-2 and V is TRBV6-2 or TRBV6-3; D is perhaps TRBD1 or TRBD2 (6 bases each). The V end lost 2 bases, the J end lost 1 base, and 14 bases lay between the germline ends. The CDR3 length is 17 residues. Germline-derived CDR1 and CDR2 are MNHEY and SVGEGT. DNA of the CDR3: TGTGCCAGCAGTTACGCGGAGGGGGTTTGGAACACCGGGGAGCTGTTTTTT. This encodes CASSYAEGVWNTGELFF.